The clone carrying this T cell receptor (beta chain) showed up just a few times. As processed by the authors: How many nucleated cells were present was estimated from reference gene primer amplification. The method was immunoSEQ multiplex PCR; TCRdb's version includes in-frame clones alone and lacks a portion of them. The V and J calls and clone size come from that table; D and trimming were worked out from the DNA. The data hold over 200,000 clones, with roughly 90% observed a single time. The data derive from a study of blood T cell repertoires in COVID-19. Overall study context: T cells, B-cell-depleted T cells, or PBMCs provided the cDNA or gDNA that served as material.

The CDR3 contains 14 residues. Unmatched junction bases numbered 2, after V lost 3 bases and J lost 2 bases. Germline CDR1 is MGHDK and CDR2 is SYGVNS. The TCR sequence derives from a woman in her sixties with acute or convalescent COVID-19. Material for sequencing was peripheral blood. This chain joins TRBV25-1 and TRBJ2-7; the match to TRBD2 covers 9 bases. Written as DNA, the CDR3 is TGTGCCAGCAGTGACAGCGGGGGGACCTACGAGCAGTACTTC. Its translation is CASSDSGGTYEQYF.